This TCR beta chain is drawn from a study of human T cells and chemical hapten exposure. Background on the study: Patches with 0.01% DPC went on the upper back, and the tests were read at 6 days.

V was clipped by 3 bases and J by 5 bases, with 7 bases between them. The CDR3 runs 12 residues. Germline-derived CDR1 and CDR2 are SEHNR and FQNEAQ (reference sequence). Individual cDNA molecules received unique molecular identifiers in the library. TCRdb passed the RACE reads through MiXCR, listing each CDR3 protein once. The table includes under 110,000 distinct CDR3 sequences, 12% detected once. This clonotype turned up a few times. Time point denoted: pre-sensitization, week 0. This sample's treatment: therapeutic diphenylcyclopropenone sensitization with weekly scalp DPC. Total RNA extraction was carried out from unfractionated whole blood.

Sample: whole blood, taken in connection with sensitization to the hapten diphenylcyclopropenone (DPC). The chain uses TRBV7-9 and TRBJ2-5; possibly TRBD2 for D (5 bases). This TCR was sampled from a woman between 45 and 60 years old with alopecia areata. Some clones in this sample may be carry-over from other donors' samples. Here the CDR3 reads CASSFSVETQYF. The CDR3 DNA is TGTGCCAGCAGCTTTAGCGTGGAGACCCAGTACTTC.